In its sample, the clone carrying this T cell receptor beta chain was seen a few times. This record comes from a study of metastatic and nonmetastatic thyroid tumors. Thyroid surgery was performed in patients who had received no treatment beforehand. The ends were cut back, 5 bases at V and 0 bases at J, with 10 bases in the middle. Germline CDR1 reads MNHEY; CDR2 reads SVGEGT. The CDR3 length is 14 residues. In the source study's methods: Researchers built a distant-metastasis classifier for papillary thyroid cancer that drew on CDR3 differences across clinicopathological groups. TCRdb re-called clones via MiXCR from the PCR reads. These V and J calls are TCRdb output, not the study's own analysis. Of almost 35,000 clones listed, about a third are singletons.

The V gene is TRBV6-2 or TRBV6-3, the J gene TRBJ1-2; unclear D gene. This receptor was identified in a female donor with papillary thyroid cancer or a benign thyroid nodule (not recorded which). Some clones in this sample may be carry-over from other donors' samples. Sequenced: tumor tissue. CDR3 DNA sequence: TGTGCCAGCAGTAAGGATGGAGCTAACTATGGCTACACCTTC. It translates to CASSKDGANYGYTF.